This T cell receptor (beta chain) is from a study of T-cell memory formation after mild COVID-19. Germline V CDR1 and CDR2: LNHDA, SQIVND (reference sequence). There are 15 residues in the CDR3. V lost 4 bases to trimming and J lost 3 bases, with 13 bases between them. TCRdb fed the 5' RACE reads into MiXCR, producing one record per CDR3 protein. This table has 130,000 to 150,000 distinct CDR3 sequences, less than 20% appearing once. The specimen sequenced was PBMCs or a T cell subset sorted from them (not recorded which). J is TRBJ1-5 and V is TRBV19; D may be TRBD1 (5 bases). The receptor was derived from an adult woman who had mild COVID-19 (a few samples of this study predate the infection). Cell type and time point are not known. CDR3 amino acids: CASSSLEGDNQPQHF. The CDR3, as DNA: TGTGCCAGTAGTAGCCTGGAAGGGGACAATCAGCCCCAGCATTTT.